This T cell receptor beta chain was observed in a study of cytomegalovirus exposure and HLA in healthy donors. Overall study results and limits: Cytomegalovirus association was assigned to about 180 TCR beta chains. In a later analysis, first-cohort TCR clusters were found to tend to co-occur in the roughly 120 validation repertoires. Most sequenced TCRs were rare (though some public TCRs occurred in many donors).

Trimming took 1 base from V and 3 from J, leaving 13 bases between them. Germline values: CDR1 MDHEN, CDR2 SYDVKM. The CDR3 is 15 residues long. The donors were in the approximately 130-subject validation cohort; that cohort was separate from the roughly 730-subject first cohort. On this clone itself: What it binds is not known.

The table came from immunoSEQ multiplex PCR; TCRdb's copy has only in-frame clones and leaves some out. The sample lists more than 300,000 clones, about nine tenths occurring once. The sample comprised PBMCs. The gene calls are TRBV28 and TRBJ2-7, with D tentatively TRBD2 (5 bases). The sequence came from a woman aged 18-35 years in good health and CMV-seronegative. For the CDR3, the DNA is TGTGCCAGCAGTTTATTAGGACTTTCAGGCTACGAGCAGTACTTC. Translation gives CASSLLGLSGYEQYF.